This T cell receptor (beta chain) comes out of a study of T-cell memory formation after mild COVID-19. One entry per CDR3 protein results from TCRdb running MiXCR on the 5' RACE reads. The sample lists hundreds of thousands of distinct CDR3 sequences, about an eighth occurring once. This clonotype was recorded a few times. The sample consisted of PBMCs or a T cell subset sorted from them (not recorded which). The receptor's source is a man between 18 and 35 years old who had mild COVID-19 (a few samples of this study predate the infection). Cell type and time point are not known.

Written as DNA, the CDR3 is TGTGCCAGCAGCTCTCAGGGGGCGTTAAACATTCAGTACTTC. Protein product: CASSSQGALNIQYF. The V call is TRBV7-9, the J call TRBJ2-4, with 8 bases fitting TRBD1. V lost 4 bases to trimming and J lost 6 bases; unmatched junction nucleotides: 5. CDR1 SEHNR and CDR2 FQNEAQ come from the germline V gene (reference sequence). This CDR3 is built from 14 residues.